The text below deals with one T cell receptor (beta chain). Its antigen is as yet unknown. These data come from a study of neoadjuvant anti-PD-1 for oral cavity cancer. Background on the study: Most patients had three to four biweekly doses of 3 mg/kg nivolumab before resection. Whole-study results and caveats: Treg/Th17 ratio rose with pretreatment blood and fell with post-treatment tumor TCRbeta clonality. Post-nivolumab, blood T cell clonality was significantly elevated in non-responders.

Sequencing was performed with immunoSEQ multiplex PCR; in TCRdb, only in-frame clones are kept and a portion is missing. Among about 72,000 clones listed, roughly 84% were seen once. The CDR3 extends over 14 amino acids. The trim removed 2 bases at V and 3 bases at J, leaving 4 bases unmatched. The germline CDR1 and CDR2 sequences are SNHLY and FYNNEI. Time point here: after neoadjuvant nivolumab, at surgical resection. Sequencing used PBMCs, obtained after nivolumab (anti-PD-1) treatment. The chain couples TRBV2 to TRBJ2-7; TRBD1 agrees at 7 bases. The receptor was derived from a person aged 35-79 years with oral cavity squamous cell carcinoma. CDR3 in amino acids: CASSETGAGYEQYF. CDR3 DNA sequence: TGTGCCAGCAGTGAAACAGGGGCGGGCTACGAGCAGTACTTC.